This T cell receptor beta chain was obtained from a study of STAT5B mutations in CD4+ large granular lymphocyte leukemia. Study context: The CDR3 'QG' motif was associated with a particular HLA allele among healthy donors.

In the case of this clone: The antigen is undetermined.

In germline, CDR1 is SEHNR, CDR2 FQNEAQ (reference sequence). V lost 2 bases and J lost 3, with 4 bases in between. The CDR3 extends over 12 amino acids. The study's findings and limits: Without putative leukemic clones, patient CD4-sorted repertoires remained more clonal than healthy CD4+ repertoires.

Profiling relied on immunoSEQ multiplex PCR, and the TCRdb table lists in-frame clones only, not all of them. The sample shows about 32,000 clones, nearly 80% of them seen only once. Input material: CD4+ T cells from blood buffy coats. The J gene is TRBJ1-1, the V gene TRBV7-9; D gene ambiguous. The receptor's source is a human donor in good health. The DNA for the CDR3 is TGTGCCAGCAGCTTAACGGACACTGAAGCTTTCTTT. Its protein is CASSLTDTEAFF.